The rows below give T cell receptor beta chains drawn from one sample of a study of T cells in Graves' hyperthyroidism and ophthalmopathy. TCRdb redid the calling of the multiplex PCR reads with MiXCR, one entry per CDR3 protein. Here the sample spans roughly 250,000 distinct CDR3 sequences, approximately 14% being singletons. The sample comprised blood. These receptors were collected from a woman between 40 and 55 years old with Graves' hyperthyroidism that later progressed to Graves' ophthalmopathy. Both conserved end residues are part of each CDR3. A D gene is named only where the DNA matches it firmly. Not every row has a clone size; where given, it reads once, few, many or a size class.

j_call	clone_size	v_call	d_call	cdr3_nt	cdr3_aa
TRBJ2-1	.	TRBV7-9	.	TGTGCCAACTCCAAGGGGCTTTCCTACAATGAGCAGTTCTTC	CANSKGLSYNEQFF
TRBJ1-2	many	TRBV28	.	TGTGCCAGCACCCGCGAGGGCCCTCGGGGCTACACCTTC	CASTREGPRGYTF
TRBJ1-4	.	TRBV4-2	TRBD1	TGTGCCAGCAGCCAAGATGAGGGGACAGGGGGTGAAAAACTGTTTTTT	CASSQDEGTGGEKLFF
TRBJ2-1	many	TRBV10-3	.	TGTGCCATCAGTGAGTCTGGGGGCCATGAGCAGTTCTTC	CAISESGGHEQFF
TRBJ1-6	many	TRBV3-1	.	TGTGCCAGCAGCCAAGGGGGCAGGGGTTCTAATTCACCCCTCCACTTT	CASSQGGRGSNSPLHF
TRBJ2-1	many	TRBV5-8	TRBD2	TGTGCCAGCAGTTTATATCCTCTAGCGGCGAATGAGCAGTTCTTC	CASSLYPLAANEQFF
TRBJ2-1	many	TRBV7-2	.	TGTGCCAGCAGCTTAGGGGCCGGGTTCTCCTACAATGAGCAGTTCTTC	CASSLGAGFSYNEQFF
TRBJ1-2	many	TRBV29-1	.	TGCAGCGTTGAGGAGGGCACGGGCGGCTACACCTTC	CSVEEGTGGYTF
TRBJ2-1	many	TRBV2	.	TGTGCCAGCAGGTCGGGACTTTCGAGGAATGAGCAGTTCTTC	CASRSGLSRNEQFF
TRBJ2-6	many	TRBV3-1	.	TGTGCCAGCAGCCAAGATTCGAACTCTGGGGCCAACGTCCTGACTTTC	CASSQDSNSGANVLTF
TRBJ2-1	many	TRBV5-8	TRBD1	TGTGCCAGCAGCTTGGCTTTATCAGACAGGGGAACCTACAATGAGCAGTTCTTC	CASSLALSDRGTYNEQFF
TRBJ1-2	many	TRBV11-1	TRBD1	TGTGCCAGCAGCTTAGGACAGGGTCGGCACGGCTACACCTTC	CASSLGQGRHGYTF
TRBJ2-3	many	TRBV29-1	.	TGCAGCGTTTATGAGGGGGAGGAAAGCACAGATACGCAGTATTTT	CSVYEGEESTDTQYF
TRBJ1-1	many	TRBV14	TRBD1	TGTGCCAGCAGCCCCCGGACAGGTACTCTGATGAACACTGAAGCTTTCTTT	CASSPRTGTLMNTEAFF
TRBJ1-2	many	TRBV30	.	TGTGCCTGGAGCTTCGGTCGAAACTATGGCTACACCTTC	CAWSFGRNYGYTF
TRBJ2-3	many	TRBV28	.	TGTGCCAGCAGTTTACTTTCCTTGAATACGCAGTATTTT	CASSLLSLNTQYF
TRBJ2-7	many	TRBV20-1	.	TGCAGTGCTAGAGATCTCCCGCTCGAGCAGTACTTC	CSARDLPLEQYF